This T cell receptor beta chain appears in the sequencing data of a study of T cells in Graves' hyperthyroidism and ophthalmopathy. Findings and caveats of the study: Peripheral blood also featured most of the thyroid clonotypes expanded above 0.001. From stable hyperthyroidism, ophthalmopathy was set apart by a 13 V-J model.

Amplified TCR beta CDR3 regions came from RNA transcripts. First-round RT-PCR of the TCR CDR3 relied on the HTBI primer set. A single record per CDR3 protein comes from TCRdb applying MiXCR to the multiplex PCR reads. The sample lists around 380,000 distinct CDR3 sequences; roughly 14% were seen once. This clonotype was found a few times. Its antigen is still unknown. It was at first hyperthyroidism diagnosis, before any ophthalmopathy symptoms, that the blood sample was taken. This CDR3 region has 17 residues. The V gene end was trimmed by 2 bases and the J gene end by 3 bases; junction bases not matched to a gene: 5. CDR1 and CDR2 from the germline V gene are SGHAT and FQNNGV.

The source of this sequence is a man aged 30-40 years with Graves' hyperthyroidism that later progressed to Graves' ophthalmopathy. V and J are TRBV11-2 and TRBJ2-3, with 13 bases aligning to TRBD2. Sequencing was carried out using blood. The CDR3 spells CASSLRLAGGKTDTQYF. In DNA form, the CDR3 reads TGTGCCAGCAGCTTAAGACTAGCGGGGGGCAAAACAGATACGCAGTATTTT.